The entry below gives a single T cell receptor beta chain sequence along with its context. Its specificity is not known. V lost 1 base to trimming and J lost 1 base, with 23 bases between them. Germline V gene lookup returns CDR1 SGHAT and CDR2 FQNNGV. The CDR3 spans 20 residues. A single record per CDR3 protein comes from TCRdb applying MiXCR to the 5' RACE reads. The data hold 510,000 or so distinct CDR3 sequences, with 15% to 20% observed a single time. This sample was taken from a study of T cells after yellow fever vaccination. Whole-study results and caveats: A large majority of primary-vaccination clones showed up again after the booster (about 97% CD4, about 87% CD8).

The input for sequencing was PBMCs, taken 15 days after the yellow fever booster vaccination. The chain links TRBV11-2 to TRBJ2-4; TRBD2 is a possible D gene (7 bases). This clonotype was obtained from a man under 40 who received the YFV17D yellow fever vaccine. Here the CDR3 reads CASSLVRHREGAGAKNIQYF. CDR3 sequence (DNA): TGTGCCAGCAGCTTAGTACGTCACAGGGAGGGTGCGGGTGCCAAAAACATTCAGTACTTC.